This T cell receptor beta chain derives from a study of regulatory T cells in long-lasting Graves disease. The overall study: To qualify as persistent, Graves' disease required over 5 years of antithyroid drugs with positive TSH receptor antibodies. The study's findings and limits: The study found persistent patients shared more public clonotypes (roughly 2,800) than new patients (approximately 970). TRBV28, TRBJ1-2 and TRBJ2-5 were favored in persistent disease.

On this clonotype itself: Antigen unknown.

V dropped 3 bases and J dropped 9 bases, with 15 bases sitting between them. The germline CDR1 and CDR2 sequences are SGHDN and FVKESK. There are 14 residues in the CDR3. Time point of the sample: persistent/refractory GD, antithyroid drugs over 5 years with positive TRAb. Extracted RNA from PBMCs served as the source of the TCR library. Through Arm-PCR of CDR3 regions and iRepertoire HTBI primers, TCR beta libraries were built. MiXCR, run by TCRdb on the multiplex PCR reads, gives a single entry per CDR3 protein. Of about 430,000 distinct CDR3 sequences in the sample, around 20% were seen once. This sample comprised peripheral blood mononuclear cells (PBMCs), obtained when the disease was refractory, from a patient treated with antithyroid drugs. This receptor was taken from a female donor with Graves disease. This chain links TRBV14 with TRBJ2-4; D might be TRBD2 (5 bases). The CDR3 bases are TGTGCCAGCAGCCAGAAAACCGGGATGAGCATTCAGTACTTC. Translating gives CASSQKTGMSIQYF.